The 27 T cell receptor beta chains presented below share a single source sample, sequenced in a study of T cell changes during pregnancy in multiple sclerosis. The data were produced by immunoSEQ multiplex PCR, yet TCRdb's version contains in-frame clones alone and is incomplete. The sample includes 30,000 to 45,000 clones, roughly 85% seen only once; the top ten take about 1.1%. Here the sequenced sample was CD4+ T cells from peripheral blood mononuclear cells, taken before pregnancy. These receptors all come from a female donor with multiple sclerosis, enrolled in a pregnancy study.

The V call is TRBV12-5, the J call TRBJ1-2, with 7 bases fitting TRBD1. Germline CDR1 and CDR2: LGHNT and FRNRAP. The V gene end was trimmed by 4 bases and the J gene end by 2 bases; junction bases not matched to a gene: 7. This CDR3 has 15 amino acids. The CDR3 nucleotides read TGTGCTAGTGGTTCGGGGGACAGTGTGAACTATGGCTACACCTTC. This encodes CASGSGDSVNYGYTF.

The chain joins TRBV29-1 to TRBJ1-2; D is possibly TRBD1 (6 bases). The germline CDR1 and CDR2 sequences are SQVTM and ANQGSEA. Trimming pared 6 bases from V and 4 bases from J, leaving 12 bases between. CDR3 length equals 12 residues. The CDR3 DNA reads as TGCAGCGTAATCCGGGACACCTATGGCTACACCTTC. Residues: CSVIRDTYGYTF.

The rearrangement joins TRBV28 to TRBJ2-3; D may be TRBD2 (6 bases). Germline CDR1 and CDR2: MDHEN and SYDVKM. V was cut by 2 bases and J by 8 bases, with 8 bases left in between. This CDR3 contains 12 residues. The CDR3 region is CASSLGDSTQYF. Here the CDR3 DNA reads TGTGCCAGCAGTTTAGGGGACTCTACGCAGTATTTT.

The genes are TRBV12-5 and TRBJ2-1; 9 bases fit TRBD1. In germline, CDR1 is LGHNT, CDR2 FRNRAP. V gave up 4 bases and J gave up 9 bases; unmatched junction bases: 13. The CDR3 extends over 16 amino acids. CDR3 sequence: CASGSGQGTLAPEQFF. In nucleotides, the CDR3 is TGTGCTAGTGGTTCCGGACAGGGGACCTTGGCACCTGAGCAGTTCTTC.

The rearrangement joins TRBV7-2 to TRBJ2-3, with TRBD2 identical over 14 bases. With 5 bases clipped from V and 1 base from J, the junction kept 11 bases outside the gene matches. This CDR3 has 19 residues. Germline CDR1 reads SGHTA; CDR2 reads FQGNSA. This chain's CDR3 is CASSPGLAGGGRGTDTQYF. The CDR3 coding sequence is TGTGCCAGCAGCCCCGGACTAGCGGGAGGTGGACGCGGCACAGATACGCAGTATTTT. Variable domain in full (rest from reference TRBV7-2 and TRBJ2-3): GAGVSQSPSNKVTEKGKDVELRCDPISGHTALYWYRQSLGQGLEFLIYFQGNSAPDKSGLPSDRFSAERTGGSVSTLTIQRTQQEDSAVYLCASSPGLAGGGRGTDTQYFGPGTRLTVL.

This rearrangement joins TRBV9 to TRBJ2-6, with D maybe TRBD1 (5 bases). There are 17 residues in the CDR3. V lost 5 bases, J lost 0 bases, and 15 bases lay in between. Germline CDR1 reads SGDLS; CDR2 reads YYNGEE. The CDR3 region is CASRDGHTSSGANVLTF. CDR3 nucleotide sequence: TGTGCCAGCAGGGACGGACACACCAGCTCTGGGGCCAACGTCCTGACTTTC.

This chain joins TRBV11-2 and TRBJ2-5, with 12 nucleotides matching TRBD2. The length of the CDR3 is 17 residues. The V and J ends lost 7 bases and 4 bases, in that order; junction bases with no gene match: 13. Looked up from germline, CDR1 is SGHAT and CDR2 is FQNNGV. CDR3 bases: TGTGCCAGCACCCTACCCCTAGCGGGAGGGGTCGGAGAGACCCAGTACTTC. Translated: CASTLPLAGGVGETQYF.

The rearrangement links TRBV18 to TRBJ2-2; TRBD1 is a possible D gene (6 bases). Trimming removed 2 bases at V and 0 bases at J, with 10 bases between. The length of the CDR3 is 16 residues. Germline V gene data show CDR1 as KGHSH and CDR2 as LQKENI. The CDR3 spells CASSPRDKTNTGELFF. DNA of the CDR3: TGTGCCAGCTCACCAAGGGACAAAACGAACACCGGGGAGCTGTTTTTT.

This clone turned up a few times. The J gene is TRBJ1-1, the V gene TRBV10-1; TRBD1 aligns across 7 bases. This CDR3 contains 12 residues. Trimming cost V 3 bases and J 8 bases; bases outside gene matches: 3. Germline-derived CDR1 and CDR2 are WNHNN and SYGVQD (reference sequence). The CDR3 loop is CASSDQGEEAFF. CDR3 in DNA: TGCGCCAGCAGTGACCAGGGGGAGGAAGCTTTCTTT.

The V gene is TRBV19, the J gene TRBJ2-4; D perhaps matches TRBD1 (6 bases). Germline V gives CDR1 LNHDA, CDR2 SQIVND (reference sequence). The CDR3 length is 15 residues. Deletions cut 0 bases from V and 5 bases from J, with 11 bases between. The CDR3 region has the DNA TGTGCCAGTAGTATAGAGCCTCACAGGGAAAACATTCAGTACTTC. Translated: CASSIEPHRENIQYF.

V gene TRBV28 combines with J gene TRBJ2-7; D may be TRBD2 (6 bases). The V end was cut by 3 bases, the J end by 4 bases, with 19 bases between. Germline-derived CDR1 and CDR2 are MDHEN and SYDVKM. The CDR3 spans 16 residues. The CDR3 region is CASSFRLDLLSYEQYF. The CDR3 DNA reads TGTGCCAGCAGTTTTAGACTAGATCTCTTGTCGTACGAGCAGTACTTC.

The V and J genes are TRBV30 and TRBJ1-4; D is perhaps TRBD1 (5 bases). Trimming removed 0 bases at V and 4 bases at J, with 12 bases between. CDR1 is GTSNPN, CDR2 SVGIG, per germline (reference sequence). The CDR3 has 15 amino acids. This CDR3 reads CAWSVPQANNEKLFF. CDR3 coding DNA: TGTGCCTGGAGTGTACCACAGGCAAATAATGAAAAACTGTTTTTT.

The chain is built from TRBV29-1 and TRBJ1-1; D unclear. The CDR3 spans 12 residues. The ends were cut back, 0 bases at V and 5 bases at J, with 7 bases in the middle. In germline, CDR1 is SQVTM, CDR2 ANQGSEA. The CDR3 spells CSVEDHQTEAFF. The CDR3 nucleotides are TGCAGCGTTGAAGATCATCAGACTGAAGCTTTCTTT.

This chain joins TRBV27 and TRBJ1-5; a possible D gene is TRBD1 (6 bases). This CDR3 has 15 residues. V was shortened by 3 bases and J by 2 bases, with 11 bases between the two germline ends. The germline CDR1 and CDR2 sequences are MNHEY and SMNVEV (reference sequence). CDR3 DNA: TGTGCCAGCAGTTTGGGACATCCTGGCAATCAGCCCCAGCATTTT. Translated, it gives CASSLGHPGNQPQHF.

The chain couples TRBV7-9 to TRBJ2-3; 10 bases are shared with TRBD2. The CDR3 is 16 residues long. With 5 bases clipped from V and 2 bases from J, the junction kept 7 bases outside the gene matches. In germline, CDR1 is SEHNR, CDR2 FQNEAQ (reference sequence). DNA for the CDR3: TGTGCCAGCAGCCAACGACTAGCGGGCTTCACAGATACGCAGTATTTT. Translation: CASSQRLAGFTDTQYF.

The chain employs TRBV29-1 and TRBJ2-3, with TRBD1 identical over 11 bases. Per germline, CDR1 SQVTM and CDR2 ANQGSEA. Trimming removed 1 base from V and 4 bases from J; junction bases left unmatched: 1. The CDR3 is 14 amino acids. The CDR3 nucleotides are TGCAGCGTTGAAGGGGGACAGGGGGCAGATACGCAGTATTTT. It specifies CSVEGGQGADTQYF.

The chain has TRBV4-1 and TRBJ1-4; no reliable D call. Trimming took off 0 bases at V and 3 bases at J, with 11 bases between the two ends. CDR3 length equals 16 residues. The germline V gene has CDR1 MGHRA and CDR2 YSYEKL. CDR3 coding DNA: TGCGCCAGCAGCCAAGAAATAAACAGAGCTAATGAAAAACTGTTTTTT. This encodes CASSQEINRANEKLFF.

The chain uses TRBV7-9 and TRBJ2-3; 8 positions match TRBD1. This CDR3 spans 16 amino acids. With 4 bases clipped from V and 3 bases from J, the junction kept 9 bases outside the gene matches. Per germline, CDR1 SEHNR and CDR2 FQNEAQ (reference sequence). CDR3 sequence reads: CASSSTWDRRTDTQYF. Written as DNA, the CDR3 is TGTGCCAGCAGCTCTACCTGGGACAGGCGAACAGATACGCAGTATTTT.

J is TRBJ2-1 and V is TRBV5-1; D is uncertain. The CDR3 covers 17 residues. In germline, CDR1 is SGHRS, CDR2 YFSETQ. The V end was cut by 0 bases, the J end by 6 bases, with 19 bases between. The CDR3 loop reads CASSLGLRTEYSNEQFF. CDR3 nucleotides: TGCGCCAGCAGCTTGGGCCTGCGAACTGAGTACAGCAATGAGCAGTTCTTC.

DNA for the CDR3: TGTGCCAGCAGTGGTTCGGCGGCCTCAAATGAAAAACTGTTTTTT. It specifies CASSGSAASNEKLFF. The chain has TRBV2 and TRBJ1-4; D is uncertain. Germline lookup yields CDR1 SNHLY and CDR2 FYNNEI. CDR3 length: 15 residues. The germline V and J ends were trimmed by 4 bases and 5 bases, with 14 bases remaining between them. Full variable domain (outside the CDR3, taken from reference TRBV2 and TRBJ1-4): EPEVTQTPSHQVTQMGQEVILRCVPISNHLYFYWYRQILGQKVEFLVSFYNNEISEKSEIFDDQFSVERPDGSNFTLKIRSTKLEDSAMYFCASSGSAASNEKLFFGSGTQLSVL.

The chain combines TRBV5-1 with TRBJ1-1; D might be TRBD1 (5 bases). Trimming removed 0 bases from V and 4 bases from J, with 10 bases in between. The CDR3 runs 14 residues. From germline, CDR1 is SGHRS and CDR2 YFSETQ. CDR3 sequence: CASSLAGGATEAFF. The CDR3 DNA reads TGCGCCAGCAGCTTGGCCGGCGGGGCCACTGAAGCTTTCTTT.

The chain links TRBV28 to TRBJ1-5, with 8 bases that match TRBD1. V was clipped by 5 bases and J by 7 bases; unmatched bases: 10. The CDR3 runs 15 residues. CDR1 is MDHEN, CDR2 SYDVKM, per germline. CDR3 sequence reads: CASSPPDRGHQPQHF. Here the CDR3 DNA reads TGTGCCAGCAGTCCACCCGACAGGGGACACCAGCCCCAGCATTTT.

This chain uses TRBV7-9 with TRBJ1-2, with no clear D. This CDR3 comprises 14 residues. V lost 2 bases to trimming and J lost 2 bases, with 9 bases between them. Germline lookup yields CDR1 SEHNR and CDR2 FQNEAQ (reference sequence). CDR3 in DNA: TGTGCCAGCAGCTTACTCGATAGCAACTATGGCTACACCTTC. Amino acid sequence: CASSLLDSNYGYTF.

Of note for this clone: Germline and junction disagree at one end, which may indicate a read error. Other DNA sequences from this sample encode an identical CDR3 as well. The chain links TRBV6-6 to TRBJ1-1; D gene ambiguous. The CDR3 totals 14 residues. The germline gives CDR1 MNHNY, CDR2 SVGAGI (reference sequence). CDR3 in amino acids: CASSSTGRSTEAFF. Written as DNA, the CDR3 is TGCGCCAGCAGTTCCACGGGGAGGTCCACTGAAGCTTTCTTT.

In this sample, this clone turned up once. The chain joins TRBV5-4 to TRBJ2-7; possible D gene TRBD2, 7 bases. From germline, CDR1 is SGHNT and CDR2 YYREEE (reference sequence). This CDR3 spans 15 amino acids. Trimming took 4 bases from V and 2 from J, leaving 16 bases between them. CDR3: CASSQLGGGPYEQYF. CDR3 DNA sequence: TGTGCCAGCAGCCAGTTAGGGGGGGGCCCCTACGAGCAGTACTTC.

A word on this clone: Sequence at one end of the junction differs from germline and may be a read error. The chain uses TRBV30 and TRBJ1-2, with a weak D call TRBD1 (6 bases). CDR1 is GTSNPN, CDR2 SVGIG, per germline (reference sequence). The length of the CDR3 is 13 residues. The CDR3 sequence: CAWSRLGAYRYTF. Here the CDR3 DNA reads TGTGCCTGGAGTAGGTTGGGGGCCTATCGCTACACCTTC. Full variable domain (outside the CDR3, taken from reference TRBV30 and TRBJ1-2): SQTIHQWPATLVQPVGSPLSLECTVEGTSNPNLYWYRQAAGRGLQLLFYSVGIGQISSEVPQNLSASRPQDRQFILSSKKLLLSDSGFYLCAWSRLGAYRYTFGSGTRLTVV.

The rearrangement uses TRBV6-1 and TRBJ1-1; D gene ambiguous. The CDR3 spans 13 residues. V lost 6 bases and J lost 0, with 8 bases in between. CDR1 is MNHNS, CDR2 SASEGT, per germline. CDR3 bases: TGTGCCAGCAGGAGAGAAATGAACACTGAAGCTTTCTTT. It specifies CASRREMNTEAFF.